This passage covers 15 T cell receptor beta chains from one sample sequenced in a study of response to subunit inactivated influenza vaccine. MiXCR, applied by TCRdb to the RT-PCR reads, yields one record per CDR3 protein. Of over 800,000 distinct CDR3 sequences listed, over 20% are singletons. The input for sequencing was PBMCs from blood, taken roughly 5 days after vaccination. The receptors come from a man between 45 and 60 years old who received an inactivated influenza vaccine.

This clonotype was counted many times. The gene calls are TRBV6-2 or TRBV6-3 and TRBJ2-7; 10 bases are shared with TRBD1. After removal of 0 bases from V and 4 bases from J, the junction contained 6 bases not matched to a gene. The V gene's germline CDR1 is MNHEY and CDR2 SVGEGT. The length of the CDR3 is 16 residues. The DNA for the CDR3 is TGTGCCAGCAGTTACTCGTTGACAGGGGGCGGGTACGAGCAGTACTTC. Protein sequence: CASSYSLTGGGYEQYF.

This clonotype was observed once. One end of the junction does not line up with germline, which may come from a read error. Written as DNA, the CDR3 is TGTGCCATCAGTTACTCTCGACTAGCGGGAGTGAAGTATACGCAGTATTTT. Translated: CAISYSRLAGVKYTQYF. V is TRBV6-5 and J is TRBJ2-3; TRBD2 matches 12 bases. The CDR3 runs 17 residues. Germline V gene lookup returns CDR1 MNHEY and CDR2 SVGAGI.

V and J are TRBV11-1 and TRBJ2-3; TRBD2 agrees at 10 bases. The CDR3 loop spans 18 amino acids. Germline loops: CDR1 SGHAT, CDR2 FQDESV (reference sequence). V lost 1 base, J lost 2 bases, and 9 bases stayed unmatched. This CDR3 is CASSLVAQSGGATDTQYF. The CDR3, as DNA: TGTGCCAGCAGCTTAGTCGCCCAGAGCGGGGGGGCCACAGATACGCAGTATTTT.

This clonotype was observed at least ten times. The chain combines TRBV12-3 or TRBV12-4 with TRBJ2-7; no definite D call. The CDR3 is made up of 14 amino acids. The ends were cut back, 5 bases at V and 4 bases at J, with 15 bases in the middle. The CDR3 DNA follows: TGTGCCAGCAGTCAACGATCCTGGACGTACGAGCAGTACTTC. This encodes CASSQRSWTYEQYF.

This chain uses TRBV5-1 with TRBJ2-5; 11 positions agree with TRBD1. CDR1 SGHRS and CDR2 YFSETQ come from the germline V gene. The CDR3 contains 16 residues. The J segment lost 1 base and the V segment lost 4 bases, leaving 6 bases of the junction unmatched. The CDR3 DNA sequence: TGCGCCAGCAGCATGCCCGGGACAGGGGGCCAAGAGACCCAGTACTTC. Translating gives CASSMPGTGGQETQYF.

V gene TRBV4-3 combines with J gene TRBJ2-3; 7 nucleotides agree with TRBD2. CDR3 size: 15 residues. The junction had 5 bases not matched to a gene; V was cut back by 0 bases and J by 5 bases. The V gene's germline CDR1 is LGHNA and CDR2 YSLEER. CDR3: CASSQDHGGGDTQYF. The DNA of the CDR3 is TGCGCCAGCAGCCAAGATCATGGGGGGGGAGATACGCAGTATTTT.

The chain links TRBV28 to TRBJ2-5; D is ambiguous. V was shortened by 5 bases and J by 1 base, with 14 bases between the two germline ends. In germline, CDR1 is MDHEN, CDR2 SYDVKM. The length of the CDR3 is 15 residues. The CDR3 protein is CASSHLFGTQETQYF. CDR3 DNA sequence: TGTGCCAGCAGTCACTTGTTTGGCACCCAAGAGACCCAGTACTTC. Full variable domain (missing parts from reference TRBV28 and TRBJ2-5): DVKVTQSSRYLVKRTGEKVFLECVQDMDHENMFWYRQDPGLGLRLIYFSYDVKMKEKGDIPEGYSVSREKKERFSLILESASTNQTSMYLCASSHLFGTQETQYFGPGTRLLVL.

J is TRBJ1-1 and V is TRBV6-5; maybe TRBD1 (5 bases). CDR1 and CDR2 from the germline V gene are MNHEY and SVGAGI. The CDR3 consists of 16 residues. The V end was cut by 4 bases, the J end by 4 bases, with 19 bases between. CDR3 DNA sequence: TGTGCCAGCAGTTTTACGTCTATAACGGGGGGCACTGAAGCTTTCTTT. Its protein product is CASSFTSITGGTEAFF.

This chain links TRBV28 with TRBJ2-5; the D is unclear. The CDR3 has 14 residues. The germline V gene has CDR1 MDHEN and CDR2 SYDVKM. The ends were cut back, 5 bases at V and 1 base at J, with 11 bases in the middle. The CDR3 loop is CASSPGRSQETQYF. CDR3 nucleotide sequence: TGTGCCAGCAGTCCAGGACGGTCCCAAGAGACCCAGTACTTC. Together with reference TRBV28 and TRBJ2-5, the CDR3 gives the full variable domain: DVKVTQSSRYLVKRTGEKVFLECVQDMDHENMFWYRQDPGLGLRLIYFSYDVKMKEKGDIPEGYSVSREKKERFSLILESASTNQTSMYLCASSPGRSQETQYFGPGTRLLVL.

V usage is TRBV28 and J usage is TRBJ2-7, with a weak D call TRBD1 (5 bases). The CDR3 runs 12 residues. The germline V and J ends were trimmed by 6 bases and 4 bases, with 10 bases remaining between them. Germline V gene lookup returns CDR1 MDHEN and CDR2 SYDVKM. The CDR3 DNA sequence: TGTGCCAGCAGCATACAGGATTACGAGCAGTACTTC. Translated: CASSIQDYEQYF. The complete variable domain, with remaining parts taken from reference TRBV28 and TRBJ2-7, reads DVKVTQSSRYLVKRTGEKVFLECVQDMDHENMFWYRQDPGLGLRLIYFSYDVKMKEKGDIPEGYSVSREKKERFSLILESASTNQTSMYLCASSIQDYEQYFGPGTRLTVT.

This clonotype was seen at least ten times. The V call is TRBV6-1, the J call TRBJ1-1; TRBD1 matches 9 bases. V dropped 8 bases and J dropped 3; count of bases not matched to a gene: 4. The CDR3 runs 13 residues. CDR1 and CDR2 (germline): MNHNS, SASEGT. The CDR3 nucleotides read TGTGCCAGCCTCCGGGACAGGGACACTGAAGCTTTCTTT. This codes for CASLRDRDTEAFF.

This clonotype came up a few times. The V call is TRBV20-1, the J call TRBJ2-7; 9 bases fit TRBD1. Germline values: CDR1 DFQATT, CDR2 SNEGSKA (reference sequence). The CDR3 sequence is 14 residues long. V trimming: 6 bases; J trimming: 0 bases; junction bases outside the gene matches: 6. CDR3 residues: CSADRGESSYEQYF. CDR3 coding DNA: TGCAGTGCCGACAGGGGGGAGAGCTCCTACGAGCAGTACTTC.

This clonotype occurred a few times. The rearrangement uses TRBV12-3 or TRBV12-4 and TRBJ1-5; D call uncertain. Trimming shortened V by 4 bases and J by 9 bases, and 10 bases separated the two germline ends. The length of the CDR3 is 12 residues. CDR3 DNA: TGTGCCAGCAGTTCCCCTGGGGTGCCCCAGCATTTT. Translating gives CASSSPGVPQHF.

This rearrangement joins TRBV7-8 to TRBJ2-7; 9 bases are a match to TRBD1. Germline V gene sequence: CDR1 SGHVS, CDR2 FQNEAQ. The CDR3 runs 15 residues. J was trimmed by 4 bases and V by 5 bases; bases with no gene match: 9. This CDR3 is CASSTGTGRRYEQYF. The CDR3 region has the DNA TGTGCCAGCAGCACCGGGACAGGGAGGCGGTACGAGCAGTACTTC.

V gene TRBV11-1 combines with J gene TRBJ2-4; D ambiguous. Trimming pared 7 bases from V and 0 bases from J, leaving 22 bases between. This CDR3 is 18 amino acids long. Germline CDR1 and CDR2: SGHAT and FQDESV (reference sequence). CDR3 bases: TGTGCCAGCACCCTGCCTCGCCAGGTCTTTGAAGCCAAAAACATTCAGTACTTC. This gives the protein CASTLPRQVFEAKNIQYF.